This T cell receptor (beta chain) is from a study of shared clonotypes between healthy human individuals. Broader study findings: The study found roughly 5.3% of naive CD4 clonotypes shared across several donors.

Negatively enriched CD4+ T cells were divided by CD45RA into naive and memory. Sequenced by immunoSEQ multiplex PCR; TCRdb stores in-frame clones only, minus some. The data show 2,500,000 or so clones, more than 85% seen once. About this clone itself: Its antigen is as yet unknown.

The trim removed 5 bases at V and 3 bases at J, leaving 11 bases unmatched. The CDR3 loop spans 16 amino acids. Germline V lookup: CDR1 SEHNR, CDR2 FQNEAQ (reference sequence). V is TRBV7-9 and J is TRBJ1-2, with TRBD1 matching over 8 bases. The source material was naive CD4+ T cells from PBMCs. Subset denoted: CD45RA+ positively selected. This receptor was taken from a man younger than 35 in good health. Some clones in this sample may be carry-over from other donors' samples. CDR3 coding DNA: TGTGCCAGCAGCGAACGCCTTGGACAGGGATACTATGGCTACACCTTC. It encodes CASSERLGQGYYGYTF.